This T cell receptor beta chain originates from a study of blood T cell repertoires in COVID-19. Assay: immunoSEQ multiplex PCR; the TCRdb copy retains only in-frame clones and omits some. Among about 88,000 clones listed, 89% were seen once. The V end was cut by 0 bases, the J end by 4 bases, with 15 bases between. Germline loops: CDR1 MGHDK, CDR2 SYGVNS. This CDR3 has 16 residues. The rearrangement uses TRBV25-1 and TRBJ2-5; tentative D call: TRBD1 (6 bases). The source is a woman at least 80 years old with active COVID-19. Specimen: peripheral blood. The CDR3, as DNA: TGTGCCAGCAGTGAATATGGCAGGGGAGTGGTAGAGACCCAGTACTTC. It translates to CASSEYGRGVVETQYF.